These T cell receptor beta chains were read from a single sample in a study of blood T cells in healthy people across ages. One entry per CDR3 protein, called by TCRdb with MiXCR from the 5' RACE reads. Found here are roughly 700,000 distinct CDR3 sequences, approximately 49% of them singletons; the top ten hold under 35%. Source material: blood. The receptors derive from an older woman in good health. Each CDR3 is given with its conserved first and last residue. A D gene is named only where the DNA matches it firmly. Only some rows state a clone size, as once, few, many or a class for expanded clones.

abundance	v_gene	j_gene	d_gene	CDR3aa	CDR3nt
-	TRBV12-3/TRBV12-4	TRBJ2-1	TRBD2	CASTLRTSGRNEQFF	TGTGCCAGCACCCTTAGGACTAGCGGGAGAAATGAGCAGTTCTTC
-	TRBV5-6	TRBJ1-1	-	CASSQKTEPGEAFF	TGTGCCAGCAGCCAAAAGACAGAACCGGGTGAAGCTTTCTTT
-	TRBV6-6	TRBJ2-7	TRBD2	CAKPGLAALGSYEQYF	TGTGCCAAGCCGGGACTAGCGGCATTAGGCTCCTACGAGCAGTACTTC
-	TRBV10-3	TRBJ1-4	-	CAISDREKTNEKLFF	TGTGCCATCAGTGACAGGGAAAAAACTAATGAAAAACTGTTTTTT
few	TRBV10-3	TRBJ1-4	-	CAISDPDSTNEKLFF	TGTGCCATCAGTGACCCCGACTCAACTAATGAAAAACTGTTTTTT
-	TRBV25-1	TRBJ2-5	-	CASSDPGEGTQYF	TGTGCCAGCAGTGATCCCGGGGAAGGGACCCAGTACTTC
few	TRBV20-1	TRBJ2-5	-	CSDRRAGNKETQYF	TGCAGTGACAGGCGGGCCGGAAACAAGGAGACCCAGTACTTC
few	TRBV20-1	TRBJ1-1	-	CSASDRNTEAFF	TGCAGTGCTAGCGACCGGAACACTGAAGCTTTCTTT
few	TRBV25-1	TRBJ2-1	-	CASSEAGHGNEQFF	TGTGCCAGCAGTGAGGCGGGCCACGGAAATGAGCAGTTCTTC
few	TRBV7-2	TRBJ2-7	TRBD2	CASSLFSSGSSEQYF	TGTGCCAGCAGCTTATTTAGTAGCGGGAGCAGCGAGCAGTACTTC
-	TRBV7-9	TRBJ1-4	-	CASSLVIAGSEKLFF	TGTGCCAGCAGCTTAGTTATAGCAGGGAGTGAAAAACTGTTTTTT
-	TRBV5-1	TRBJ2-5	-	CASSSTEVQETQYF	TGCGCCAGCAGCTCAACAGAAGTTCAAGAGACCCAGTACTTC
few	TRBV11-2	TRBJ2-2	-	CASSFRTGSATGELFF	TGTGCCAGCAGCTTTCGTACGGGGTCGGCCACCGGGGAGCTGTTTTTT
few	TRBV6-2/TRBV6-3	TRBJ2-2	TRBD1	CASRPGTGSNGELFF	TGTGCCAGCAGGCCCGGGACAGGGAGTAACGGGGAGCTGTTTTTT
-	TRBV7-8	TRBJ2-3	TRBD2	CASSLRLAGEGFGDTQYF	TGTGCCAGCAGCTTGCGACTAGCGGGAGAGGGGTTCGGAGATACGCAGTATTTT
many	TRBV28	TRBJ1-4	-	CASSLFSVGGRLFF	TGTGCCAGCAGTTTATTTTCCGTCGGGGGGCGGCTGTTTTTT
-	TRBV20-1	TRBJ1-4	-	CSAKFQSGLFF	TGCAGTGCTAAGTTCCAGTCTGGCCTGTTTTTT
many	TRBV20-1	TRBJ2-1	-	CSAGRYHEQFF	TGCAGTGCTGGGCGGTACCATGAGCAGTTCTTC
-	TRBV20-1	TRBJ2-5	TRBD1	CSAKKGGAGLETQYF	TGCAGTGCTAAAAAAGGGGGCGCGGGTTTGGAGACCCAGTACTTC
-	TRBV7-2	TRBJ2-3	-	CASSRGLSTDTQYF	TGTGCCAGCAGCCGCGGACTTAGCACAGATACGCAGTATTTT
few	TRBV20-1	TRBJ2-6	-	CSAYKTGPGANVLTF	TGCAGTGCTTACAAGACGGGGCCTGGGGCCAACGTCCTGACTTTC
-	TRBV9	TRBJ2-1	-	CASSVSGLSYNEQFF	TGTGCCAGCAGCGTTAGCGGCCTCTCCTACAATGAGCAGTTCTTC
many	TRBV5-4	TRBJ2-3	-	CASSSAGARDTQYF	TGTGCCAGCAGCTCAGCGGGCGCACGAGATACGCAGTATTTT
many	TRBV5-1	TRBJ2-7	-	CASRPTTARDEQYF	TGCGCCAGCAGACCGACAACGGCCCGAGACGAGCAGTACTTC
-	TRBV6-1	TRBJ2-3	TRBD2	CASSELAGGPSTDTQYF	TGTGCCAGCAGTGAACTAGCGGGGGGGCCGAGCACAGATACGCAGTATTTT
-	TRBV10-3	TRBJ2-4	TRBD1	CAISGQGKNIQYF	TGTGCCATCAGTGGACAGGGTAAAAACATTCAGTACTTC
-	TRBV20-1	TRBJ2-1	TRBD2	CGARDVSGRLAYNEQFF	TGCGGTGCTAGAGATGTAAGCGGGAGACTGGCCTACAATGAGCAGTTCTTC
-	TRBV20-1	TRBJ2-2	TRBD2	CSALRGGNTGELFF	TGCAGTGCGTTGCGCGGGGGGAACACCGGGGAGCTGTTTTTT
-	TRBV3-1	TRBJ2-5	TRBD2	CASRSGTSGELQETQYF	TGTGCCAGCAGGTCCGGGACTAGCGGGGAACTCCAAGAGACCCAGTACTTC
-	TRBV4-1	TRBJ2-3	TRBD2	CASSRGLAGGPTDTQYF	TGCGCCAGCAGCCGCGGACTAGCGGGAGGGCCTACAGATACGCAGTATTTT
-	TRBV10-3	TRBJ1-1	TRBD1	CAIRLGQDTEAFF	TGTGCCATCAGACTTGGACAGGACACTGAAGCTTTCTTT
once	TRBV7-3	TRBJ2-3	-	CASSMAVSTDTQYF	TGTGCCAGCAGCATGGCAGTTAGCACAGATACGCAGTATTTT
few	TRBV3-1	TRBJ1-2	TRBD1	CASSHKQGAEGYTF	TGTGCCAGCAGCCATAAACAGGGGGCGGAGGGCTACACCTTC
-	TRBV20-1	TRBJ2-1	-	CSGMRDLIHNEQFF	TGCAGTGGGATGCGGGATCTGATCCACAATGAGCAGTTCTTC
few	TRBV7-9	TRBJ2-5	-	CASSFVGGEDEQYF	TGTGCCAGCAGCTTTGTTGGCGGGGAGGATGAGCAGTACTTC
-	TRBV28	TRBJ2-3	TRBD2	CASSPPGLAGGPDTQYF	TGTGCCAGCAGTCCCCCGGGACTAGCGGGGGGACCGGATACGCAGTATTTT
many	TRBV29-1	TRBJ2-7	TRBD1	CSGGQGREQYF	TGCAGCGGAGGACAGGGGCGCGAGCAGTACTTC
-	TRBV6-6	TRBJ2-7	-	CASSYSTSGRNLYEQYF	TGTGCCAGCAGTTACTCGACCTCTGGACGCAACCTCTACGAGCAGTACTTC
-	TRBV6-6	TRBJ1-1	-	CASSLKGSNLNTEAFF	TGTGCCAGCAGTTTGAAGGGGTCAAATTTGAACACTGAAGCTTTCTTT
-	TRBV20-1	TRBJ2-7	-	CSARVREYEQYF	TGCAGTGCTAGAGTTAGGGAATACGAGCAGTACTTC
many	TRBV7-9	TRBJ2-5	TRBD2	CASSPRTSGEKETQYF	TGTGCCAGCAGCCCCAGGACTAGCGGGGAGAAAGAGACCCAGTACTTC
few	TRBV29-1	TRBJ2-3	-	CSVATLPGKDTDTQYF	TGCAGCGTTGCTACATTACCGGGGAAGGATACAGATACGCAGTATTTT
once	TRBV6-2/TRBV6-3	TRBJ2-7	TRBD2	CTSRQLAGLSSYEQYF	TGTACCAGCAGACAACTAGCGGGCCTGAGCTCCTACGAGCAGTACTTC
-	TRBV7-2	TRBJ2-1	-	CASSLMGSYNEQFF	TGTGCCAGCAGCTTAATGGGCTCCTACAATGAGCAGTTCTTC
-	TRBV29-1	TRBJ2-1	-	CSVESDRYNEQFF	TGCAGCGTTGAATCCGACAGGTACAATGAGCAGTTCTTC
few	TRBV27	TRBJ1-2	TRBD1	CASRKTMTGPDTF	TGTGCCAGCAGGAAAACCATGACAGGGCCGGACACCTTC
few	TRBV27	TRBJ2-7	TRBD2	CASSPERESNEQYF	TGTGCCAGCAGTCCTGAGCGGGAGTCTAACGAGCAGTACTTC
-	TRBV9	TRBJ2-3	-	CASSPAAADTQYF	TGTGCCAGCAGCCCCGCGGCGGCAGATACGCAGTATTTT
-	TRBV5-1	TRBJ2-5	-	CASSPLSGAYNEQYF	TGCGCCAGCAGCCCCCTTTCCGGGGCGTACAATGAGCAGTACTTC
-	TRBV2	TRBJ1-4	TRBD1	CASRGTGGEKLFF	TGTGCCAGCAGGGGGACAGGGGGCGAAAAACTGTTTTTT
-	TRBV12-3/TRBV12-4	TRBJ1-5	-	CASSLLADSNQPQHF	TGTGCCAGCAGCCTACTTGCAGATAGCAATCAGCCCCAGCATTTT
few	TRBV20-1	TRBJ2-7	-	CSAMDGVYEQYF	TGCAGTGCCATGGACGGTGTCTACGAGCAGTACTTC
-	TRBV6-1	TRBJ2-7	-	CASSPGAPVGEQYF	TGTGCCAGCAGTCCGGGGGCCCCAGTTGGCGAGCAGTACTTC
-	TRBV7-2	TRBJ1-2	-	CASSFTRDHGYTF	TGTGCCAGCAGCTTTACCAGGGATCATGGCTACACCTTC
-	TRBV6-2/TRBV6-3	TRBJ2-1	TRBD2	CASSFRTSGTTYNEQFF	TGTGCCAGCAGTTTCAGAACTAGCGGGACTACCTACAATGAGCAGTTCTTC
-	TRBV10-3	TRBJ2-2	-	CAIGNTGELFF	TGTGCCATCGGCAACACCGGGGAGCTGTTTTTT
few	TRBV4-3	TRBJ2-4	TRBD2	CASSPSVSREGSSNIQYF	TGCGCCAGCAGCCCGTCGGTGAGTCGGGAGGGTTCCTCGAACATTCAGTACTTC
-	TRBV20-1	TRBJ1-2	TRBD1	CSAFGQGAKGYGYTF	TGCAGTGCTTTTGGACAGGGGGCTAAGGGCTATGGCTACACCTTC
once	TRBV7-2	TRBJ2-7	TRBD2	CASSANRGSTSGRTYEQYF	TGTGCCAGCAGCGCTAACAGGGGGAGTACTAGCGGGAGGACCTACGAGCAGTACTTC
few	TRBV7-9	TRBJ1-2	-	CASSFGQTDGYTF	TGTGCCAGCAGCTTCGGACAGACGGATGGCTACACCTTC